The 28 T cell receptor beta chains in this list originate from one sample, sequenced in a study of T cells in localized non-small cell lung cancer. Profiling relied on immunoSEQ multiplex PCR, and the TCRdb table lists in-frame clones only, not all of them. The sample carries some 8,200 clones, nearly 60% recorded once. The source material was lymph node tissue, sampled before any cancer treatment. These receptors came from a male donor at least 60 years old with stage I squamous cell lung carcinoma.

Here the CDR3 DNA reads TGTGCCAGCTCACCACCGGGCTCGGAAAAACTGTTTTTT. Translation gives CASSPPGSEKLFF. The chain has TRBV18 and TRBJ1-4; D is undetermined. V was cut by 0 bases and J by 8 bases, with 7 bases left in between. The CDR3 runs to 13 residues. Germline V gene data show CDR1 as KGHSH and CDR2 as LQKENI.

CDR3 nucleotide sequence: TGTGCCAGCAGTTTCAGCCGGGGTCAGAGTACGCAGTATTTT. Translating it yields CASSFSRGQSTQYF. V is TRBV27 and J is TRBJ2-3, with a weak D call TRBD2 (5 bases). The CDR3 covers 14 residues. The V end was cut by 3 bases, the J end by 8 bases, with 15 bases between. Germline CDR1 and CDR2: MNHEY and SMNVEV (reference sequence).

The chain carries TRBV18 and TRBJ2-3; the match to TRBD2 covers 7 bases. The CDR3 is made up of 15 amino acids. The germline CDR1 and CDR2 sequences are KGHSH and LQKENI. The J segment lost 6 bases and the V segment lost 2 bases, leaving 8 bases of the junction unmatched. The CDR3 protein is CASSPSRERWDTQYF. The CDR3 nucleotides read TGTGCCAGCTCACCATCGCGGGAGAGATGGGATACGCAGTATTTT.

This clone was observed a few times. The chain is built from TRBV11-3 and TRBJ2-1, with unresolved D. In germline, CDR1 is SGHNT, CDR2 YENEEA. Trimming pared 4 bases from V and 1 base from J, leaving 14 bases between. CDR3 length: 16 amino acids. CDR3 DNA sequence: TGTGCCAGCAGCTCCATCGGTAGGACGTCCTACAATGAGCAGTTCTTC. Translated: CASSSIGRTSYNEQFF.

The rearrangement links TRBV6-8 to TRBJ2-2, with a weak D call TRBD2 (6 bases). The V and J ends lost 7 bases and 6 bases respectively, with 21 bases between them. The germline V gene encodes CDR1 MNHGY and CDR2 SAAAGT. The CDR3 has 16 amino acids. CDR3 nucleotide sequence: TGTGCCAGCAATCCATGGGGGGACCTGGGATCCGGGGAGCTGTTTTTT. Translated: CASNPWGDLGSGELFF.

The CDR3: CASGLVLEGLMTGELFF. As DNA, the CDR3 is TGTGCTAGTGGTTTGGTACTTGAAGGGTTGATGACCGGGGAGCTGTTTTTT. The chain is built from TRBV12-5 and TRBJ2-2; D unresolved. The V end lost 0 bases, the J end lost 5 bases, and 16 bases lay between the germline ends. The CDR3 spans 17 residues. Germline V lookup: CDR1 LGHNT, CDR2 FRNRAP.

This clone turned up a few times. The chain is built from TRBV27 and TRBJ1-4, with D tentatively TRBD1 (6 bases). CDR1 and CDR2 (germline): MNHEY, SMNVEV (reference sequence). Trimming stripped 3 bases from V and 8 bases from J, with 13 bases between. The CDR3 covers 14 residues. The CDR3 bases are TGTGCCAGCAGTTTTACCGGGACAAGGGAAAAACTGTTTTTT. This encodes CASSFTGTREKLFF.

The V call is TRBV28, the J call TRBJ1-3; a possible D gene is TRBD1 (5 bases). Germline V gene sequence: CDR1 MDHEN, CDR2 SYDVKM. The CDR3 runs 15 residues. V was pared by 7 bases and J by 1 base, with 14 bases between. The DNA for the CDR3 is TGTGCCAGCACCTTTTCTCGACAGTCTGGAAACACCATATATTTT. Amino acids: CASTFSRQSGNTIYF.

V is TRBV29-1 and J is TRBJ2-1, with D tentatively TRBD1 (5 bases). The CDR3 is 12 amino acids. Trimming cost V 6 bases and J 4 bases, with 10 bases left between them. CDR1 is SQVTM and CDR2 is ANQGSEA in the germline V gene. The CDR3 region has the DNA TGCAGCGTCCGGACACATTACAATGAGCAGTTCTTC. Translation gives CSVRTHYNEQFF.

This clone occurred a few times. This chain joins TRBV11-3 and TRBJ2-1; TRBD2 agrees at 9 bases. The germline V gene encodes CDR1 SGHNT and CDR2 YENEEA. V lost 1 base to trimming and J lost 7 bases; unmatched junction nucleotides: 8. The CDR3 is 16 amino acids. CDR3 DNA sequence: TGTGCCAGCAGCTTAGGTATGGCGGGAGGGTCAAATGAGCAGTTCTTC. Translated, it gives CASSLGMAGGSNEQFF.

By sample share, this clone is medium-sized. The chain carries TRBV6-8 and TRBJ1-2; 9 bases map to TRBD1. This CDR3 is 15 amino acids long. Germline V lookup: CDR1 MNHGY, CDR2 SAAAGT. The V and J ends lost 5 bases and 2 bases, in that order; junction bases with no gene match: 6. This chain's CDR3 is CASSDGTGRNYGYTF. The CDR3 DNA follows: TGTGCCAGCAGTGACGGGACAGGGCGGAACTATGGCTACACCTTC.

This sequence joins TRBV14 and TRBJ1-1; D perhaps matches TRBD1 (5 bases). Trimming left V 4 bases short and J 5 bases short, with 14 bases between. From germline, CDR1 is SGHDN and CDR2 FVKESK. This CDR3 has 14 amino acids. CDR3 region: CASSLLGGGTEAFF. The CDR3 DNA reads TGTGCCAGCAGCCTCTTGGGCGGGGGGACTGAAGCTTTCTTT.

Only a few counts were recorded for this clone. The chain combines TRBV6-7 with TRBJ2-7; D is undetermined. TRBV6-7 falls under the ORF class, with uncertain function. Trimming removed 4 bases at V and 7 bases at J, with 11 bases between. CDR3 size: 12 residues. The DNA of the CDR3 is TGTGCCAGCAGTTTGGAGAATCAAGAGCAGTACTTC. This sequence encodes CASSLENQEQYF.

This clone turned up a few times. V usage is TRBV11-3 and J usage is TRBJ2-1; 9 bases match TRBD1. Trimming removed 3 bases from V and 6 bases from J; junction bases left unmatched: 6. Germline V gene lookup returns CDR1 SGHNT and CDR2 YENEEA. There are 15 residues in the CDR3. CDR3 in DNA: TGTGCCAGCAGCTTGGCCGGGACAGGGTCCAATGAGCAGTTCTTC. Translated: CASSLAGTGSNEQFF.

The rearrangement joins TRBV6-8 to TRBJ2-5; TRBD1 matches 7 bases. The last part of the DNA fits TRBJ2-7 better; the J call may be wrong. The germline V gene encodes CDR1 MNHGY and CDR2 SAAAGT. The CDR3 runs 13 residues. CDR3 sequence reads: CASKMGQIYEQYF. The CDR3, as DNA: TGTGCCAGCAAGATGGGACAGATCTACGAGCAGTACTTC.

The CDR3 here is CSTLAGANYGYTF. The CDR3 DNA reads TGCAGCACCCTGGCAGGGGCGAACTATGGCTACACCTTC. The V call is TRBV29-1, the J call TRBJ1-2, with a weak D call TRBD1 (6 bases). The CDR3 runs 13 residues. CDR1 SQVTM and CDR2 ANQGSEA come from the germline V gene. V was clipped by 8 bases and J by 2 bases, with 15 bases between them.

V and J are TRBV29-1 and TRBJ2-3; 9 nucleotides agree with TRBD1. The J segment lost 4 bases and the V segment lost 0 bases, leaving 11 bases of the junction unmatched. There are 17 residues in the CDR3. Germline CDR1 reads SQVTM; CDR2 reads ANQGSEA. In nucleotides, the CDR3 is TGCAGCGTTGAAGAATCACGAGACAGGGGGTTTTCAGATACGCAGTATTTT. It encodes CSVEESRDRGFSDTQYF.

This chain connects TRBV7-4 to TRBJ2-1; 8 bases line up with TRBD2. This CDR3 has 17 residues. The J segment lost 0 bases and the V segment lost 5 bases, leaving 9 bases of the junction unmatched. The germline gives CDR1 SGHVT, CDR2 SQSDAQ. CDR3 residues: CASSRQAGGGSYNEQFF. The DNA of the CDR3 is TGTGCCAGCAGCAGACAGGCGGGAGGAGGCTCCTACAATGAGCAGTTCTTC.

V gene TRBV9 combines with J gene TRBJ2-3; TRBD2 matches at 12 bases. With 4 bases clipped from V and 4 bases from J, the junction kept 7 bases outside the gene matches. CDR3 length equals 16 residues. Germline V lookup: CDR1 SGDLS, CDR2 YYNGEE. DNA for the CDR3: TGTGCCAGCAGCTCTTCCCTAGCGGGAGGGGCAGATACGCAGTATTTT. Translation gives CASSSSLAGGADTQYF.

The CDR3 nucleotides read TGTGCCAGCTCTCTGAGGACTAGCGGGAGTCTGAATGAGCAGTTCTTC. Protein: CASSLRTSGSLNEQFF. V is TRBV18 and J is TRBJ2-1; 13 bases map to TRBD2. CDR1 is KGHSH and CDR2 is LQKENI in the germline V gene. CDR3 length: 16 residues. The V segment lost 6 bases and the J segment 7 bases; nucleotides outside the gene matches: 9.

This chain links TRBV19 with TRBJ1-5, with unresolved D. In germline, CDR1 is LNHDA, CDR2 SQIVND (reference sequence). V gave up 6 bases and J gave up 0 bases, with 9 bases separating them. The CDR3 consists of 14 residues. In DNA, the CDR3 is TGTGCCAGTAGGGTCGAAAATAGCAATCAGCCCCAGCATTTT. Residues: CASRVENSNQPQHF.

This clone was counted between two and nine times. The genes are TRBV28 and TRBJ2-7; 11 nucleotides agree with TRBD1. CDR1 and CDR2 (germline): MDHEN, SYDVKM. This CDR3 spans 12 amino acids. J was trimmed by 5 bases and V by 6 bases; bases with no gene match: 0. The CDR3 sequence: CASRGQGDEQYF. In nucleotides, the CDR3 is TGTGCCAGCAGGGGACAGGGGGACGAGCAGTACTTC.

In its sample, this clone was seen a few times. This sequence joins TRBV11-3 and TRBJ2-3; 10 positions match TRBD2. The CDR3 spans 16 residues. The V segment lost 3 bases and the J segment 4 bases; nucleotides outside the gene matches: 7. Germline V CDR1 and CDR2: SGHNT, YENEEA. The CDR3 spells CASSLGAGGRADTQYF. CDR3 coding DNA: TGTGCCAGCAGCTTGGGAGCGGGAGGGAGGGCAGATACGCAGTATTTT. Full variable domain (missing parts from reference TRBV11-3 and TRBJ2-3): EAGVVQSPRYKIIEKKQPVAFWCNPISGHNTLYWYLQNLGQGPELLIRYENEEAVDDSQLPKDRFSAERLKGVDSTLKIQPAELGDSAVYLCASSLGAGGRADTQYFGPGTRLTVL.

This clone came up once. The chain couples TRBV19 to TRBJ1-1; weak D call: TRBD1 (6 bases). The CDR3 sequence is 14 residues long. Germline lookup yields CDR1 LNHDA and CDR2 SQIVND (reference sequence). Trimming removed 6 bases at V and 7 bases at J, with 18 bases between. The CDR3 here is CASRAEGDFGEAFF. CDR3 coding DNA: TGTGCCAGTAGGGCTGAGGGGGACTTTGGTGAAGCTTTCTTT. Together with reference TRBV19 and TRBJ1-1, the CDR3 gives the full variable domain: DGGITQSPKYLFRKEGQNVTLSCEQNLNHDAMYWYRQDPGQGLRLIYYSQIVNDFQKGDIAEGYSVSREKKESFPLTVTSAQKNPTAFYLCASRAEGDFGEAFFGQGTRLTVV.

This rearrangement joins TRBV6-7 to TRBJ2-1, with unresolved D. TRBV6-7 is recorded as an ORF, its role being uncertain. The length of the CDR3 is 12 residues. The germline V and J ends were trimmed by 2 bases and 7 bases, with 6 bases remaining between them. The CDR3 is CASSYPKNEQFF. CDR3 nucleotide sequence: TGTGCCAGCAGTTACCCTAAGAATGAGCAGTTCTTC.

The V call is TRBV30, the J call TRBJ2-7; tentatively, D is TRBD2 (6 bases). The CDR3 covers 14 residues. Trimming pared 1 base from V and 0 bases from J, leaving 10 bases between. Germline V gene sequence: CDR1 GTSNPN, CDR2 SVGIG (reference sequence). The CDR3 DNA reads as TGTGCCTGGAGTGGGGACTGGTTCTCCTACGAGCAGTACTTC. It is translated as CAWSGDWFSYEQYF.

This chain connects TRBV19 to TRBJ2-2, with D possibly being TRBD2 (5 bases). This CDR3 is built from 14 residues. V was cut by 8 bases and J by 2 bases, with 12 bases left in between. Germline-derived CDR1 and CDR2 are LNHDA and SQIVND (reference sequence). The CDR3 sequence: CASRGSFNTGELFF. The CDR3 coding sequence is TGTGCCAGTCGGGGAAGCTTTAACACCGGGGAGCTGTTTTTT.

The chain combines TRBV7-6 with TRBJ2-1; TRBD1 aligns across 12 bases. The CDR3 has 15 amino acids. CDR1 SGHVS and CDR2 FNYEAQ come from the germline V gene. J was trimmed by 7 bases and V by 3 bases; bases with no gene match: 4. CDR3 sequence (DNA): TGTGCCAGCAGCTTGGGACAGGGGGCGCTGAATGAGCAGTTCTTC. Amino acids: CASSLGQGALNEQFF.